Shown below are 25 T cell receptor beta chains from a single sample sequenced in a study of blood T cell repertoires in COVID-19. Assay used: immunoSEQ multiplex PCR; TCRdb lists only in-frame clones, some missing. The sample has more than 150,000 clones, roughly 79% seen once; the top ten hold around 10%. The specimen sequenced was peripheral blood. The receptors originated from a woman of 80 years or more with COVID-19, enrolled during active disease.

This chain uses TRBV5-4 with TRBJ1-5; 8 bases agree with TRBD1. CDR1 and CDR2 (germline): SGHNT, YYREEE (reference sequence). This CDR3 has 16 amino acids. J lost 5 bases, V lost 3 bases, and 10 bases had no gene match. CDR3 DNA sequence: TGTGCCAGCAGCTCGGACGGACAGGGAGAGTATCAGCCCCAGCATTTT. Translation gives CASSSDGQGEYQPQHF. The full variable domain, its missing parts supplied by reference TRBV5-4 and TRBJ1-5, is ETGVTQSPTHLIKTRGQQVTLRCSSQSGHNTVSWYQQALGQGPQFIFQYYREEENGRGNFPPRFSGLQFPNYSSELNVNALELDDSALYLCASSSDGQGEYQPQHFGDGTRLSIL.

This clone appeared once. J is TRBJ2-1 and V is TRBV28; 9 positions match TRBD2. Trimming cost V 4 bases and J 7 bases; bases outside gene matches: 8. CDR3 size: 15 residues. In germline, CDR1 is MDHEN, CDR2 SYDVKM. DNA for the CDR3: TGTGCCAGCAGTTGGGGGCTAGCGGGGACGAATGAGCAGTTCTTC. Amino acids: CASSWGLAGTNEQFF.

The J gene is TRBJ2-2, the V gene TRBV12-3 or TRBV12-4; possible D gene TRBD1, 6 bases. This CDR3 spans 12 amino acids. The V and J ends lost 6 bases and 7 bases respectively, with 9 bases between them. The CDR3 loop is CASSRGGGELFF. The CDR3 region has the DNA TGTGCCAGCAGCAGGGGCGGCGGGGAGCTGTTTTTT.

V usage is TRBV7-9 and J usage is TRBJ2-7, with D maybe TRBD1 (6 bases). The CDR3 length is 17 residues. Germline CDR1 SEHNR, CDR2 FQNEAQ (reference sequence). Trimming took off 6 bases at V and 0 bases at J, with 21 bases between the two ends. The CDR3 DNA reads TGTGCCAGCAGGTATATCGGACAGTTTAAGAGCTCCTACGAGCAGTACTTC. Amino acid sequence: CASRYIGQFKSSYEQYF.

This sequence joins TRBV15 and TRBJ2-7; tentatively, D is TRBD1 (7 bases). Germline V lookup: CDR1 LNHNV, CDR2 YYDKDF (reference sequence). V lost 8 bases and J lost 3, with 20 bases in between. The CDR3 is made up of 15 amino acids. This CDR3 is CATRGDREDSYEQYF. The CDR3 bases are TGTGCCACCCGAGGCGACAGGGAGGACAGCTACGAGCAGTACTTC.

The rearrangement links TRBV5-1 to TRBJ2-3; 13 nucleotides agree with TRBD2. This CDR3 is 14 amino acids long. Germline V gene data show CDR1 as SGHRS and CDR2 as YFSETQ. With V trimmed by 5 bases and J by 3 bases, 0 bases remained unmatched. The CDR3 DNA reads TGCGCCAGCAGGACTAGCGGGGGGACAGATACGCAGTATTTT. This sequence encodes CASRTSGGTDTQYF.

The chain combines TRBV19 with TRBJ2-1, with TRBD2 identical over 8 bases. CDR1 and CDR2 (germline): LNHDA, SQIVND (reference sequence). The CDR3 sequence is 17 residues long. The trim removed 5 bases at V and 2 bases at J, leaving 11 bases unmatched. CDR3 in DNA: TGTGCCAGTAGTGTCCCCTTCGGGAGGGCGCCCTACAATGAGCAGTTCTTC. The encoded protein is CASSVPFGRAPYNEQFF.

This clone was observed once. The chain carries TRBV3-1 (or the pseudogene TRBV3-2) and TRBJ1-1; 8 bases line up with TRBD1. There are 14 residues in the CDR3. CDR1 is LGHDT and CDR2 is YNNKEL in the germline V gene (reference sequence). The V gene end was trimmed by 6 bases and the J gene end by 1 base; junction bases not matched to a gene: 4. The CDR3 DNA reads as TGTGCCAGCAGATTGACAGGGGCGAACACTGAAGCTTTCTTT. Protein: CASRLTGANTEAFF.

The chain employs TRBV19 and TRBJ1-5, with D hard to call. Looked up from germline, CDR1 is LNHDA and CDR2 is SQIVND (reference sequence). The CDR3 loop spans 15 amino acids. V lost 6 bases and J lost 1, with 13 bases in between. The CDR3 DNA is TGTGCCAGTAGCCCACAGCTTATGAGCAATCAGCCCCAGCATTTT. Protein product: CASSPQLMSNQPQHF.

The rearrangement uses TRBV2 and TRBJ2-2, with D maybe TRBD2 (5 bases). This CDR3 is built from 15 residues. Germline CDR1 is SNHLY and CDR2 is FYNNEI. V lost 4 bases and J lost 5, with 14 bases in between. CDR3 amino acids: CASSGANPGTGELFF. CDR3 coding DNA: TGTGCCAGCAGTGGGGCTAACCCGGGGACCGGGGAGCTGTTTTTT.

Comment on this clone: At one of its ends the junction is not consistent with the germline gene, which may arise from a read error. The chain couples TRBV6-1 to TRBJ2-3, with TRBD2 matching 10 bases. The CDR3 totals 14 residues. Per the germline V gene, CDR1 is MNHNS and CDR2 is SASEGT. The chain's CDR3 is CASSKAGGPDTQYF. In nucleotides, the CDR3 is TGTGCCAGCAGTAAAGCGGGGGGGCCTGACACGCAGTATTTT.

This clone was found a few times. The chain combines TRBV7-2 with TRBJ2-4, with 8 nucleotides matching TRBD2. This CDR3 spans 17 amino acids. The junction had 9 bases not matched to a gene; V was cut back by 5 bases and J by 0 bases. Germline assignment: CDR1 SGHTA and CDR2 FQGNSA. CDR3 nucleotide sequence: TGTGCCAGCAGCCGCGCGATCCTAGCGGGAGCCAAAAACATTCAGTACTTC. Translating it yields CASSRAILAGAKNIQYF.

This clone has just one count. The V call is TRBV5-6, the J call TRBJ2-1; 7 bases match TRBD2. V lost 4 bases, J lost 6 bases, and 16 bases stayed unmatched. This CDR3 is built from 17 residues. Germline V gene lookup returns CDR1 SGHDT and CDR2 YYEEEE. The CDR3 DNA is TGTGCCAGCAGCCCTAGGGGACGTTTTCGGGAGGCCAATGAGCAGTTCTTC. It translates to CASSPRGRFREANEQFF.

Written as DNA, the CDR3 is TGTGCCAGCAGCCCCGAGAGATCTGGAAACACCATATATTTT. Its translation is CASSPERSGNTIYF. V is TRBV11-2 and J is TRBJ1-3; D unresolved. Trimming removed 5 bases from V and 1 base from J, with 9 bases in between. CDR3 length: 14 residues. Per the germline V gene, CDR1 is SGHAT and CDR2 is FQNNGV.

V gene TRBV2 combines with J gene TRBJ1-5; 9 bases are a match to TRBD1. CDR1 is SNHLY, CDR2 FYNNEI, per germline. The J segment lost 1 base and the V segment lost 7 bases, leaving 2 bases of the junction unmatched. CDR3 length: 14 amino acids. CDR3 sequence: CASKDRGSNQPQHF. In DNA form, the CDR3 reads TGTGCCAGCAAGGACAGGGGAAGCAATCAGCCCCAGCATTTT.

DNA of the CDR3: TGTGCCAGCAGTTACTCGCTTGCGGGGGGTGAGACCCAGTACTTC. Its translation is CASSYSLAGGETQYF. The chain employs TRBV6-2 or TRBV6-3 and TRBJ2-5, with TRBD2 matching over 8 bases. The germline V gene encodes CDR1 MNHEY and CDR2 SVGEGT. This CDR3 contains 15 residues. J gave up 5 bases and V 0 bases, and 5 bases lay outside the gene matches.

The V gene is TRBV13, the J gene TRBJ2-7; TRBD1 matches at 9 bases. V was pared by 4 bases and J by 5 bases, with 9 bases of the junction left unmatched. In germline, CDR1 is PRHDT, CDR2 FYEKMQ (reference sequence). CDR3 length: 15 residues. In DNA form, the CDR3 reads TGTGCCAGCAGCTCCTCCGGACAGGGGACCCACGAGCAGTACTTC. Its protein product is CASSSSGQGTHEQYF.

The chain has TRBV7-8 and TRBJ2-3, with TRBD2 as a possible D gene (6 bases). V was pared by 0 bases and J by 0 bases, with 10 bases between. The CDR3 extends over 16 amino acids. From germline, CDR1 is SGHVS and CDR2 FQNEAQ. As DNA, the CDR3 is TGTGCCAGCAGCTTAGCCGGCGGGGAGAGCACAGATACGCAGTATTTT. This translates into CASSLAGGESTDTQYF. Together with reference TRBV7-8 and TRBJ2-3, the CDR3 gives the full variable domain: GAGVSQSPRYKVAKRGQDVALRCDPISGHVSLFWYQQALGQGPEFLTYFQNEAQLDKSGLPSDRFFAERPEGSVSTLKIQRTQQEDSAVYLCASSLAGGESTDTQYFGPGTRLTVL.

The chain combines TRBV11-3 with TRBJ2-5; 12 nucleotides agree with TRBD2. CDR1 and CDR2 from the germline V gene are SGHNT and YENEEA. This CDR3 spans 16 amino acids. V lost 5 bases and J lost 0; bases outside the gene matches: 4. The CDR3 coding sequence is TGTGCCAGCAGCCGGACTAGCGGGGCGTACCAAGAGACCCAGTACTTC. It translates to CASSRTSGAYQETQYF.

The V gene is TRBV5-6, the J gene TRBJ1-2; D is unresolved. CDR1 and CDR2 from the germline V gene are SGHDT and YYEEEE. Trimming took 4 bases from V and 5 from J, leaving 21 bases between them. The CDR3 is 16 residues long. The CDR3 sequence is CASSRGGAGEPYGYTF. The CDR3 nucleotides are TGTGCCAGCAGCAGAGGAGGAGCAGGTGAGCCTTATGGCTACACCTTC.

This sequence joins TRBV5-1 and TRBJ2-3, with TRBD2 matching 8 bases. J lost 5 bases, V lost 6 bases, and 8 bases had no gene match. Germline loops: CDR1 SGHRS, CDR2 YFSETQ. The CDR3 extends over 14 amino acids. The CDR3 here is CASTPAGGGDTQYF. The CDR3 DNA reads TGCGCCAGCACCCCGGCGGGGGGAGGAGATACGCAGTATTTT.

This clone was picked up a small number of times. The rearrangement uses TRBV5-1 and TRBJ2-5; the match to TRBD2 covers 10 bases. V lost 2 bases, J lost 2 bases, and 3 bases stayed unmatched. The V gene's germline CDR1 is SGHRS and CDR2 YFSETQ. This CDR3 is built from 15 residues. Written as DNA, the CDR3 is TGCGCCAGCAGCTTCGTACTAGCGGGACAAGAGACCCAGTACTTC. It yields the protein CASSFVLAGQETQYF.

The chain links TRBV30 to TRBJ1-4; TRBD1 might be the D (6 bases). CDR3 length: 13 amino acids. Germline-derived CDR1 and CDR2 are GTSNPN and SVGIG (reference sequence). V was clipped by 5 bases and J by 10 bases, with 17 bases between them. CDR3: CAWGGLLPRKLFF. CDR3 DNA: TGTGCCTGGGGGGGGCTCCTGCCCCGAAAACTGTTTTTT.

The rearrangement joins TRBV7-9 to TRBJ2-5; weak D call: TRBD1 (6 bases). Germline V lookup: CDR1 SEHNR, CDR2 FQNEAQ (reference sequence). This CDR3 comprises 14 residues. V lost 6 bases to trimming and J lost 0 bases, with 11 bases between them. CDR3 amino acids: CASRSGTYQETQYF. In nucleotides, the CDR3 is TGTGCCAGCAGGTCCGGGACATACCAAGAGACCCAGTACTTC.

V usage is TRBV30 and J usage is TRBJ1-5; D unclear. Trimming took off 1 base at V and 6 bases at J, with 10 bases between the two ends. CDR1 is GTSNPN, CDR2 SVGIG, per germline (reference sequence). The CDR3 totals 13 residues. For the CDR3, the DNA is TGTGCCTGGAGTGGTAAAGGGAGTCAGCCCCAGCATTTT. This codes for CAWSGKGSQPQHF.